Listed below are T cell receptor beta chains from one sample, sequenced in a study of circulating tumor DNA in untreated peripheral T-cell lymphoma. Measured with immunoSEQ multiplex PCR; TCRdb has only the in-frame clones, and not every one. The sample includes 5,000 to 7,500 clones, approximately 80% of them seen just once. The material sequenced was tumor tissue. These receptors came from a human donor with peripheral T-cell lymphoma. Both conserved end residues are part of each CDR3. The D gene is left open where the match is weak. Not all rows give a size; the values are once, few, many and, for expanded clones, a class.

v_call: TRBV30
cdr3_length: 12
j_call: TRBJ1-6
d_call: TRBD1
clone_size: once
cdr3_aa: CACDRDNSPLHF
cdr3_nt: TGTGCCTGCGACAGGGACAATTCACCTCTTCACTTT

v_call: TRBV23-1
cdr3_length: 14
j_call: TRBJ2-1
d_call: .
clone_size: .
cdr3_aa: CASSQDTSYNEQFF
cdr3_nt: TGCGCCAGCAGCCAAGACACCTCTTACAATGAGCAGTTCTTC

v_call: TRBV9
cdr3_length: 15
j_call: TRBJ2-1
d_call: .
clone_size: .
cdr3_aa: CASSVAGGTYNEQFF
cdr3_nt: TGTGCCAGCAGCGTAGCGGGGGGCACTTACAATGAGCAGTTCTTC

v_call: TRBV19
cdr3_length: 13
j_call: TRBJ2-5
d_call: .
clone_size: few
cdr3_aa: CASSILGQETQYF
cdr3_nt: TGTGCCAGTAGTATCTTGGGGCAAGAGACCCAGTACTTC

v_call: TRBV6-8
cdr3_length: 13
j_call: TRBJ1-2
d_call: .
clone_size: few
cdr3_aa: CASSYAETHGYTF
cdr3_nt: TGTGCCAGCAGTTACGCGGAGACACATGGCTACACCTTC

v_call: TRBV6-8
cdr3_length: 15
j_call: TRBJ1-6
d_call: TRBD1
clone_size: .
cdr3_aa: CASSLTGVDNSPLHF
cdr3_nt: TGTGCCAGCAGTCTTACAGGGGTGGATAATTCACCCCTCCACTTT

v_call: TRBV5-1
cdr3_length: 16
j_call: TRBJ1-2
d_call: .
clone_size: .
cdr3_aa: CANSQDPLGGVYGYTF
cdr3_nt: TGCGCCAACAGCCAAGACCCACTCGGGGGAGTCTATGGCTACACCTTC

v_call: TRBV6-8
cdr3_length: 16
j_call: TRBJ1-5
d_call: .
clone_size: few
cdr3_aa: CASSGAHAGGNQPQHF
cdr3_nt: TGTGCCAGCAGTGGCGCCCATGCGGGGGGCAATCAGCCCCAGCATTTT

v_call: TRBV11-3
cdr3_length: 15
j_call: TRBJ2-2
d_call: .
clone_size: .
cdr3_aa: CASSSTGIPAEELFF
cdr3_nt: TGTGCCAGCAGTTCGACAGGCATCCCCGCCGAAGAGCTGTTTTTT

v_call: TRBV28
cdr3_length: 17
j_call: TRBJ1-1
d_call: TRBD1
clone_size: once
cdr3_aa: CASSPRVTGRRNTEAFF
cdr3_nt: TGTGCCAGCAGTCCGCGGGTGACAGGGCGTCGGAACACTGAAGCTTTCTTT

v_call: TRBV27
cdr3_length: 18
j_call: TRBJ2-7
d_call: .
clone_size: .
cdr3_aa: CASSSRTRGLIVSYEQYF
cdr3_nt: TGTGCCAGCAGTTCGAGGACTCGGGGCTTAATTGTCTCCTACGAGCAGTACTTC

v_call: TRBV11-3
cdr3_length: 14
j_call: TRBJ1-5
d_call: .
clone_size: .
cdr3_aa: CASSEIQSNQPQHF
cdr3_nt: TGTGCCAGCAGCGAGATACAAAGCAATCAGCCCCAGCATTTT

v_call: TRBV25-1
cdr3_length: 13
j_call: TRBJ2-7
d_call: .
clone_size: few
cdr3_aa: CASRSELSYEQYF
cdr3_nt: TGTGCCAGCAGATCTGAGCTCTCCTACGAGCAGTACTTC

v_call: TRBV11-3
cdr3_length: 16
j_call: TRBJ1-5
d_call: TRBD1
clone_size: .
cdr3_aa: CASSRIDRERDQPQHF
cdr3_nt: TGTGCCAGCAGCCGTATTGACAGGGAACGCGATCAGCCCCAGCATTTT

v_call: TRBV6-8
cdr3_length: 15
j_call: TRBJ1-2
d_call: TRBD1
clone_size: .
cdr3_aa: CASSPRQGANYGYTF
cdr3_nt: TGTGCCAGCAGTCCTCGACAGGGGGCTAACTATGGCTACACCTTC

v_call: TRBV29-1
cdr3_length: 14
j_call: TRBJ2-1
d_call: TRBD2
clone_size: few
cdr3_aa: CSVSGTSELGEQFF
cdr3_nt: TGCAGCGTTTCTGGGACTAGCGAATTGGGTGAGCAGTTCTTC

v_call: TRBV6-8
cdr3_length: 14
j_call: TRBJ1-4
d_call: .
clone_size: .
cdr3_aa: CASSSTTGFEKLFF
cdr3_nt: TGTGCCAGCAGTTCTACTACAGGGTTTGAAAAACTGTTTTTT

v_call: TRBV6-8
cdr3_length: 15
j_call: TRBJ2-7
d_call: TRBD2
clone_size: .
cdr3_aa: CASSSSRTGEGEQYF
cdr3_nt: TGTGCCAGCAGTTCCTCGAGGACGGGGGAGGGCGAGCAGTACTTC

v_call: TRBV28
cdr3_length: 12
j_call: TRBJ1-1
d_call: .
clone_size: .
cdr3_aa: CASSLQGTEAFF
cdr3_nt: TGTGCCAGCAGTTTACAGGGGACTGAAGCTTTCTTT

v_call: TRBV1
cdr3_length: 19
j_call: TRBJ2-5
d_call: .
clone_size: .
cdr3_aa: CASSQVLILEGPGKETQYF
cdr3_nt: TGCGCCAGCAGCCAAGTTTTAATCTTGGAGGGTCCAGGGAAAGAGACCCAGTACTTC

v_call: TRBV10-2
cdr3_length: 13
j_call: TRBJ1-2
d_call: .
clone_size: .
cdr3_aa: CASSDPGSYGYTF
cdr3_nt: TGCGCCAGCAGTGATCCAGGGAGCTATGGCTACACCTTC

v_call: TRBV7-6
cdr3_length: 14
j_call: TRBJ1-3
d_call: .
clone_size: .
cdr3_aa: CASRLGPSGNTIYF
cdr3_nt: TGTGCCAGCCGATTAGGGCCCTCTGGAAACACCATATATTTT

v_call: TRBV28
cdr3_length: 15
j_call: TRBJ1-2
d_call: TRBD1
clone_size: .
cdr3_aa: CASSMGSGTARNGTF
cdr3_nt: TGTGCCAGCAGTATGGGGTCCGGGACAGCCCGCAATGGCACCTTC

v_call: TRBV23-1
cdr3_length: 14
j_call: TRBJ2-3
d_call: .
clone_size: .
cdr3_aa: CASRPDPSTDTQYF
cdr3_nt: TGCGCCAGCAGACCGGACCCATCCACAGATACGCAGTATTTT

v_call: TRBV19
cdr3_length: 15
j_call: TRBJ2-3
d_call: TRBD1
clone_size: .
cdr3_aa: CASSLRAGTVDTQYF
cdr3_nt: TGTGCCAGTAGTCTACGAGCCGGGACAGTAGATACGCAGTATTTT

v_call: TRBV19
cdr3_length: 14
j_call: TRBJ1-2
d_call: TRBD1
clone_size: .
cdr3_aa: CASSLRGESYGYTF
cdr3_nt: TGTGCCAGTAGCCTCAGGGGGGAAAGCTATGGCTACACCTTC

v_call: TRBV28
cdr3_length: 15
j_call: TRBJ1-4
d_call: .
clone_size: few
cdr3_aa: CASSIRQATNEKLFF
cdr3_nt: TGTGCCAGCAGTATCCGACAGGCAACTAATGAAAAACTGTTTTTT

v_call: TRBV1
cdr3_length: 16
j_call: TRBJ2-3
d_call: .
clone_size: .
cdr3_aa: CASSHITGTWTDTQYF
cdr3_nt: TGCGCCAGCAGCCATATTACAGGGACCTGGACAGATACGCAGTATTTT

v_call: TRBV16
cdr3_length: 14
j_call: TRBJ2-7
d_call: TRBD1
clone_size: .
cdr3_aa: CASSSRDRAYEQYF
cdr3_nt: TGTGCCAGCAGCAGCCGGGACAGGGCCTACGAGCAGTACTTC

v_call: TRBV18
cdr3_length: 15
j_call: TRBJ2-7
d_call: TRBD1
clone_size: .
cdr3_aa: CASSPRQGAIYEQYF
cdr3_nt: TGTGCCAGCTCACCTCGACAGGGGGCGATCTACGAGCAGTACTTC

v_call: TRBV6-8
cdr3_length: 15
j_call: TRBJ2-7
d_call: .
clone_size: .
cdr3_aa: CASSLSWRSTYEQYF
cdr3_nt: TGTGCCAGCAGTTTATCGTGGCGGTCGACCTACGAGCAGTACTTC

v_call: TRBV5-1
cdr3_length: 14
j_call: TRBJ2-5
d_call: TRBD2
clone_size: .
cdr3_aa: CASSFGGARETQYF
cdr3_nt: TGCGCCAGCAGCTTCGGGGGGGCGCGTGAGACCCAGTACTTC

v_call: TRBV19
cdr3_length: 15
j_call: TRBJ1-1
d_call: .
clone_size: .
cdr3_aa: CASNLGGAENTEAFF
cdr3_nt: TGTGCCAGTAACCTCGGGGGGGCTGAGAACACTGAAGCTTTCTTT

v_call: TRBV19
cdr3_length: 15
j_call: TRBJ2-7
d_call: TRBD1
clone_size: few
cdr3_aa: CASMQTGTGIYEQYF
cdr3_nt: TGTGCCAGTATGCAAACCGGGACAGGGATCTACGAGCAGTACTTT

v_call: TRBV11-3
cdr3_length: 14
j_call: TRBJ2-5
d_call: TRBD1
clone_size: .
cdr3_aa: CASSLQDRGETQYF
cdr3_nt: TGTGCCAGCAGCTTGCAAGACAGGGGAGAGACCCAGTACTTC

v_call: TRBV19
cdr3_length: 13
j_call: TRBJ1-2
d_call: .
clone_size: .
cdr3_aa: CASSPGGQRTYTF
cdr3_nt: TGTGCCAGTAGCCCCGGTGGGCAGAGGACCTACACCTTC

v_call: TRBV11-3
cdr3_length: 14
j_call: TRBJ2-2
d_call: .
clone_size: few
cdr3_aa: CASSLALGTGELFF
cdr3_nt: TGTGCCAGCAGCTTGGCCCTCGGGACCGGGGAGCTGTTTTTT

v_call: TRBV11-3
cdr3_length: 15
j_call: TRBJ1-4
d_call: TRBD1
clone_size: .
cdr3_aa: CASSTRQGENEKLFF
cdr3_nt: TGTGCCAGCAGCACTCGACAGGGGGAAAATGAAAAACTGTTTTTT

v_call: TRBV28
cdr3_length: 13
j_call: TRBJ1-2
d_call: TRBD1
clone_size: .
cdr3_aa: CASRITGGEGYTF
cdr3_nt: TGTGCCAGCAGAATTACAGGGGGAGAGGGCTACACCTTC

v_call: TRBV6-8
cdr3_length: 15
j_call: TRBJ2-5
d_call: TRBD2
clone_size: .
cdr3_aa: CASSLAGGSQETQYF
cdr3_nt: TGTGCCAGCAGTCTAGCGGGGGGGAGCCAAGAGACCCAGTACTTC

v_call: TRBV28
cdr3_length: 12
j_call: TRBJ2-7
d_call: .
clone_size: .
cdr3_aa: CASSRGYYEQYF
cdr3_nt: TGTGCCAGCAGCCGAGGGTATTACGAGCAGTACTTC

v_call: TRBV19
cdr3_length: 16
j_call: TRBJ1-2
d_call: .
clone_size: once
cdr3_aa: CASSIGASRGSGGYTF
cdr3_nt: TGTGCCAGTAGTATAGGGGCAAGCAGGGGAAGTGGCGGCTACACCTTC

v_call: TRBV6-8
cdr3_length: 14
j_call: TRBJ1-2
d_call: .
clone_size: .
cdr3_aa: CASGNDVIDYGYTF
cdr3_nt: TGTGCCAGCGGAAACGACGTTATAGACTATGGCTACACCTTC

v_call: TRBV18
cdr3_length: 13
j_call: TRBJ2-3
d_call: .
clone_size: .
cdr3_aa: CVSSPGMGQPQYF
cdr3_nt: TGTGTCAGCTCACCAGGTATGGGTCAGCCCCAGTATTTT

v_call: TRBV6-8
cdr3_length: 15
j_call: TRBJ2-2
d_call: .
clone_size: .
cdr3_aa: CAIGPGLLDTGELFF
cdr3_nt: TGTGCCATCGGCCCGGGCCTTCTTGACACCGGGGAGCTGTTTTTT

v_call: TRBV6-8
cdr3_length: 14
j_call: TRBJ2-2
d_call: .
clone_size: .
cdr3_aa: CASSDRPNTGELFF
cdr3_nt: TGTGCCAGCAGTGATCGGCCGAACACCGGGGAGCTGTTTTTT

v_call: TRBV11-3
cdr3_length: 15
j_call: TRBJ1-1
d_call: .
clone_size: medium-sized
cdr3_aa: CASSLDPTVSTEAFF
cdr3_nt: TGTGCCAGCAGCTTGGACCCGACAGTCTCCACTGAAGCTTTCTTT

v_call: TRBV19
cdr3_length: 15
j_call: TRBJ2-5
d_call: .
clone_size: .
cdr3_aa: CASSMSWGPQETQYF
cdr3_nt: TGTGCCAGTAGTATGAGTTGGGGACCCCAAGAGACCCAGTACTTC

v_call: TRBV19
cdr3_length: 15
j_call: TRBJ1-5
d_call: .
clone_size: .
cdr3_aa: CASRQHLGGNQPQHF
cdr3_nt: TGTGCCAGTAGACAACATCTTGGGGGTAATCAGCCCCAGCATTTT

v_call: TRBV11-3
cdr3_length: 16
j_call: TRBJ2-5
d_call: TRBD1
clone_size: .
cdr3_aa: CASSLDRGLNQETQYF
cdr3_nt: TGTGCCAGCAGCTTGGACAGGGGGCTCAACCAAGAGACCCAGTACTTC

v_call: TRBV11-3
cdr3_length: 20
j_call: TRBJ2-6
d_call: TRBD1
clone_size: .
cdr3_aa: CASFGQGLTAPDSGANVLTF
cdr3_nt: TGTGCCAGCTTCGGACAGGGTCTCACCGCTCCCGACTCTGGGGCCAACGTCCTGACTTTC

v_call: TRBV5-1
cdr3_length: 16
j_call: TRBJ2-3
d_call: .
clone_size: .
cdr3_aa: CASSLIATGNTDTQYF
cdr3_nt: TGCGCCAGCAGCTTGATAGCGACAGGAAACACAGATACGCAGTATTTT

v_call: TRBV29-1
cdr3_length: 19
j_call: TRBJ1-1
d_call: TRBD1
clone_size: .
cdr3_aa: CSVQPRTWGQGATETEAFF
cdr3_nt: TGCAGCGTTCAACCCCGTACGTGGGGACAGGGGGCCACGGAGACTGAAGCTTTCTTT

v_call: TRBV6-8
cdr3_length: 15
j_call: TRBJ2-7
d_call: TRBD1
clone_size: .
cdr3_aa: CASSYPGQGVTGQYF
cdr3_nt: TGTGCCAGCAGTTACCCCGGACAGGGGGTTACCGGGCAGTACTTC

v_call: TRBV28
cdr3_length: 15
j_call: TRBJ1-4
d_call: .
clone_size: few
cdr3_aa: CASSFRGQIGEKLFF
cdr3_nt: TGTGCCAGCAGTTTCAGGGGACAAATTGGTGAAAAACTGTTTTTT

v_call: TRBV11-3
cdr3_length: 17
j_call: TRBJ2-7
d_call: TRBD2
clone_size: .
cdr3_aa: CASSPGTSGGYSYEQYF
cdr3_nt: TGTGCCAGCAGTCCCGGGACTAGCGGGGGATACTCCTACGAGCAGTACTTC

v_call: TRBV19
cdr3_length: 16
j_call: TRBJ1-6
d_call: .
clone_size: .
cdr3_aa: CASSLSRGTYNSPLHF
cdr3_nt: TGTGCCAGTAGTCTCTCGAGGGGGACCTATAATTCACCCCTCCACTTT

v_call: TRBV28
cdr3_length: 15
j_call: TRBJ2-5
d_call: .
clone_size: few
cdr3_aa: CASSLWDSYQETQYF
cdr3_nt: TGTGCCAGCAGTTTATGGGACAGCTACCAAGAGACCCAGTACTTC

v_call: TRBV6-8
cdr3_length: 15
j_call: TRBJ1-6
d_call: .
clone_size: .
cdr3_aa: CASSYLGSYNSPLHF
cdr3_nt: TGTGCCAGCAGTTACCTTGGCAGTTACAATTCACCCCTCCACTTT